This T cell receptor (beta chain) was recorded in a study of blood T cell repertoires in COVID-19. Study information: COVID-19 samples, acute and convalescent, were from the United States, Italy and Spain. T cells, B-cell-depleted T cells, or PBMCs supplied cDNA or gDNA.

Libraries were prepared by immunoSEQ multiplex PCR; TCRdb keeps only in-frame clonotypes and omits some of them. The sample shows around 150,000 clones, under 95% of them seen only once. Trimming cost V 6 bases and J 5 bases; bases outside gene matches: 7. There are 15 residues in the CDR3. The germline gives CDR1 LNHDA, CDR2 SQIVND (reference sequence). Sequencing was done on a sample of peripheral blood. This TCR was recovered from a man aged 60 to 75 with active or convalescent COVID-19. The chain couples TRBV19 to TRBJ2-3; 11 nucleotides align to TRBD1. The CDR3 bases are TGTGCCAGTAGGCGCGGGACAGGGGGTAAAGATACGCAGTATTTT. It encodes CASRRGTGGKDTQYF.